This T cell receptor beta chain was observed in a study of blood T cells in healthy people across ages. A sample-barcoded 5' primer and a J-beta primer mix were used in a second PCR of roughly 7 to 12 cycles. TCRdb processed the 5' RACE reads anew with MiXCR; each CDR3 protein has one entry. The data hold about 1.4 million distinct CDR3 sequences, with around 59% observed a single time. Broader study findings: The unknown donor CMV status may have confounded expanded clonotype changes. Estimates of diversity drawn from one million T cells were considered underestimates.

Whenever a sample was processed, at least 6.5 million PBMCs were isolated. As for this clonotype: The antigen is undetermined.

CDR1 SGHNT and CDR2 YYREEE come from the germline V gene (reference sequence). CDR3 length equals 16 residues. The V end lost 5 bases, the J end lost 4 bases, and 19 bases lay between the germline ends. J is TRBJ2-1 and V is TRBV5-4, with D possibly TRBD1 on 5 matching bases. The source of this sequence is a young man in good health. The sample consisted of blood. The CDR3: CASSGRGGQLYNEQFF. In DNA form, the CDR3 reads TGTGCCAGCAGTGGTAGGGGCGGTCAACTTTACAATGAGCAGTTCTTC.